Detailed here is one TCR beta chain. These data come from a study of blood T cell repertoires in COVID-19. Generated by immunoSEQ multiplex PCR, the TCRdb table keeps only in-frame clones and is missing some. The sample yields a few hundred thousand clones, around 86% seen once. This sequence originates from a woman aged 40 to 55 with acute COVID-19. The specimen sequenced was PBMCs or T cells enriched from blood (not recorded which).

The CDR3 DNA reads as TGTGCCAGCAGCATACCGGGACTAGCGGAAGAGACCCAGTACTTC. Its translation: CASSIPGLAEETQYF. The chain uses TRBV28 and TRBJ2-5; 11 nucleotides agree with TRBD2. The CDR3 has 15 residues. Germline V lookup: CDR1 MDHEN, CDR2 SYDVKM. V lost 6 bases, J lost 3 bases, and 6 bases stayed unmatched.